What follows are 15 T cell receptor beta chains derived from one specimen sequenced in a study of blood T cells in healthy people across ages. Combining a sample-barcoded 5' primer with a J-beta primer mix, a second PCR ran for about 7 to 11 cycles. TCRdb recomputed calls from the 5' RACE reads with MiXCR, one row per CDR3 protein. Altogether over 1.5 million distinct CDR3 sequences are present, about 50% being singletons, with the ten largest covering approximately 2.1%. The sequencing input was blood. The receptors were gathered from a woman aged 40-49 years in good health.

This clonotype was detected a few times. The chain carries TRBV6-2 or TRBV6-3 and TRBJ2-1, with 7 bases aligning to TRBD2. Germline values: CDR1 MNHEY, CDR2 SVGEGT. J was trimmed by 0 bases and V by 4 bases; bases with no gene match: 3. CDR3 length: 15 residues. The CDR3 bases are TGTGCCAGCAGTTTGACTAGCCGCTCCTACAATGAGCAGTTCTTC. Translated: CASSLTSRSYNEQFF.

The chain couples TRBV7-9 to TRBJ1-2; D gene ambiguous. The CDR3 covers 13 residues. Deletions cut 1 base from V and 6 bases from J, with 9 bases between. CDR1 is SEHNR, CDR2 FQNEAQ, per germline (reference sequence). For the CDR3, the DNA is TGTGCCAGCAGCTTAGATGCGTATAATGGCTACACCTTC. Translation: CASSLDAYNGYTF.

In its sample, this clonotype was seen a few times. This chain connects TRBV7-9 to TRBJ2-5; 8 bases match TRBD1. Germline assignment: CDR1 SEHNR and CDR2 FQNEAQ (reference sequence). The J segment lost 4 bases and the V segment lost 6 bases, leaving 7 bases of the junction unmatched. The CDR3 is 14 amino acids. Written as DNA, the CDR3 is TGTGCCAGCAGGCGACAGGGGAGCGTAGAGACCCAGTACTTC. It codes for CASRRQGSVETQYF. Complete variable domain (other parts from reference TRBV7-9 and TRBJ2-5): DTGVSQNPRHKITKRGQNVTFRCDPISEHNRLYWYRQTLGQGPEFLTYFQNEAQLEKSRLLSDRFSAERPKGSFSTLEIQRTEQGDSAMYLCASRRQGSVETQYFGPGTRLLVL.

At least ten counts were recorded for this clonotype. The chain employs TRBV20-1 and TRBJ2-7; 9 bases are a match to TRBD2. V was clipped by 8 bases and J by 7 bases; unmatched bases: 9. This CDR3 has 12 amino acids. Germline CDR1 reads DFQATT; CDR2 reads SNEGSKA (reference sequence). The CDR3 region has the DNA TGCAGTCAAAGAGGGCTAGCGGGGGAGCAGTACTTC. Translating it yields CSQRGLAGEQYF.

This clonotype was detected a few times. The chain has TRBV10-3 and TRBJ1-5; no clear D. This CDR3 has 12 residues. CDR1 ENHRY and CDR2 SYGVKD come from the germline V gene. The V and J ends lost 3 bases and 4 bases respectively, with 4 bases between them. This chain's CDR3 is CAISDTNQPQHF. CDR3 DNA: TGTGCCATCAGTGACACGAATCAGCCCCAGCATTTT.

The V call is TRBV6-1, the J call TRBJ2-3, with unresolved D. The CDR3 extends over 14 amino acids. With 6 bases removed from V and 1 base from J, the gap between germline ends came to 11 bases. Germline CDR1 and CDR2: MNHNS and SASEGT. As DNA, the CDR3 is TGTGCCAGCAGGGGATATCGTGGCACAGATACGCAGTATTTT. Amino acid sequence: CASRGYRGTDTQYF.

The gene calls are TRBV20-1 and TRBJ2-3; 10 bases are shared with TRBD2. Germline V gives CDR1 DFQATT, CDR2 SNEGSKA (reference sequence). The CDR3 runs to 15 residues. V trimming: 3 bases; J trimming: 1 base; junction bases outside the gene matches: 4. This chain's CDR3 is CSASSLAGGTDTQYF. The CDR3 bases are TGCAGTGCTAGTAGTCTAGCGGGGGGCACAGATACGCAGTATTTT.

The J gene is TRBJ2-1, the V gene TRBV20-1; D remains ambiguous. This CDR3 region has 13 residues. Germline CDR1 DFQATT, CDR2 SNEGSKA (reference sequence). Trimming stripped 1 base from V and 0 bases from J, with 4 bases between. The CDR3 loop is CSARGNSYNEQFF. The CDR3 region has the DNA TGCAGTGCTAGAGGAAACTCCTACAATGAGCAGTTCTTC.

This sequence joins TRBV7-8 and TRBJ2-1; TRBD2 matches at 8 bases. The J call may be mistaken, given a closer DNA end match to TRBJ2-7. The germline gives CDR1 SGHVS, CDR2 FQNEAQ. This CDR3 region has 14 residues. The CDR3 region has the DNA TGTGCCAGCAGCTCGGGGGGGAGGTACAATGAGCAGTACTTC. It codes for CASSSGGRYNEQYF.

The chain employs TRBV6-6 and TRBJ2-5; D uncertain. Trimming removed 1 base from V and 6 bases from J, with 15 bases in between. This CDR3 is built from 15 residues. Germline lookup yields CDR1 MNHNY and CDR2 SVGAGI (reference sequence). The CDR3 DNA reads TGTGCCAGCAGTTACTTCAGTCCCGGAAAGAAGACCCAGTACTTC. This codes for CASSYFSPGKKTQYF.

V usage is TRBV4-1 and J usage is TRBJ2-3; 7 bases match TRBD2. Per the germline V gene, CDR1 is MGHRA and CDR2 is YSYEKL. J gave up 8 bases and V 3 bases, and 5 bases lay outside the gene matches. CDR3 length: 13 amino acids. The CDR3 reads CASSQGGLPTQYF. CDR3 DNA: TGCGCCAGCAGCCAGGGGGGGTTACCTACGCAGTATTTT.

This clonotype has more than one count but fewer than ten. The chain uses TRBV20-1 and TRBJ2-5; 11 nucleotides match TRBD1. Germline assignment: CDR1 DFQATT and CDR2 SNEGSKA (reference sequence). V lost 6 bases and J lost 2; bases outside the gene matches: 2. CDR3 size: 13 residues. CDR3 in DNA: TGCAGTGCGGGGACAGGGGGGCAAGAGACCCAGTACTTC. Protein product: CSAGTGGQETQYF.

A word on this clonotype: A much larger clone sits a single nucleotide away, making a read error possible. The CDR3 loop reads CASRARTDTQYF. CDR3 sequence (DNA): TGTGCCAGCAGGGCTAGAACAGATACGCAGTATTTT. The chain joins TRBV6-5 to TRBJ2-3; D not resolved. There are 12 residues in the CDR3. Germline-derived CDR1 and CDR2 are MNHEY and SVGAGI. Deletions cut 6 bases from V and 3 bases from J, with 7 bases between.

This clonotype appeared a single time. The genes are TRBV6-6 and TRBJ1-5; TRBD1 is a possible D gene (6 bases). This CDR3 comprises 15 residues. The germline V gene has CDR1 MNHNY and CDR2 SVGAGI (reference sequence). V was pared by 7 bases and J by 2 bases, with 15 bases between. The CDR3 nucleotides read TGTGCCAGCACAACGGGGGGCGCAGGCAATCAGCCCCAGCATTTT. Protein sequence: CASTTGGAGNQPQHF.

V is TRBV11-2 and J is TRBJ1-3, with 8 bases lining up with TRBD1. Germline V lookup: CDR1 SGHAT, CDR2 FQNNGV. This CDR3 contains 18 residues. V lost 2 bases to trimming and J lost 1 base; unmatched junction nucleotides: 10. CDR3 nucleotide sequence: TGTGCCAGCAGCTTACCGGATCGGACAGGGTCTTCTGGAAACACCATATATTTT. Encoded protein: CASSLPDRTGSSGNTIYF.